This T cell receptor beta chain was captured in a study of blood T cell repertoires in COVID-19. This clone has only a few counts. CDR1 and CDR2 from the germline V gene are SGHTA and FQGNSA. CDR3 length: 14 residues. Trimming removed 2 bases from V and 4 bases from J, with 6 bases in between. In the authors' methods: Nucleated cell counts were estimated from reference gene primer amplification. Repertoires were generated with immunoSEQ multiplex PCR, while TCRdb's copy carries only in-frame clones and drops some. V and J calls and clone size are given by that table; D and trimming were obtained from the DNA. The sample holds 150,000 or so clones, 82% seen once.

Sequenced sample: peripheral blood. V is TRBV7-2 and J is TRBJ1-6; no firm D call. The clonotype was recovered from a human donor with acute or convalescent COVID-19. The donor label of this sample is uncertain. This chain's CDR3 is CASSLREYNSPLHF. CDR3 coding DNA: TGTGCCAGCAGCTTAAGGGAGTATAATTCACCCCTCCACTTT. Together with reference TRBV7-2 and TRBJ1-6, the CDR3 gives the full variable domain: GAGVSQSPSNKVTEKGKDVELRCDPISGHTALYWYRQSLGQGLEFLIYFQGNSAPDKSGLPSDRFSAERTGGSVSTLTIQRTQQEDSAVYLCASSLREYNSPLHFGNGTRLTVT.